This T cell receptor (beta chain) appears in the sequencing data of a study of blood T cell repertoires in COVID-19. Study context: From the United States, Italy and Spain came samples of acute and convalescent COVID-19. PBMCs, B-cell-depleted T cells, or T cells were the source of the cDNA or gDNA that made up the material.

Patients of the Seattle cohort, enrolled during active infection, were followed longitudinally. Original data processing: Counts of nucleated cells, estimated from reference gene primer amplification, were obtained. Using immunoSEQ multiplex PCR, the repertoire was profiled, and TCRdb retains in-frame clones only, with some absent. Clone size and V and J calls were adopted from that table, with D and trimming inferred from the DNA. The sample holds approximately 300,000 clones, around 90% seen once. This CDR3 has 16 residues. Germline V gene sequence: CDR1 DFQATT, CDR2 SNEGSKA (reference sequence). J lost 6 bases, V lost 3 bases, and 13 bases had no gene match.

The sequencing input was peripheral blood. The chain links TRBV20-1 to TRBJ2-2; 7 positions match TRBD1. This clonotype originated in a woman between 45 and 65 years old with COVID-19, enrolled during active disease. The CDR3 DNA reads as TGCAGTGCTAGTTCGACAGGGAGTCGGGGATCCGGGGAGCTGTTTTTT. Translation: CSASSTGSRGSGELFF.